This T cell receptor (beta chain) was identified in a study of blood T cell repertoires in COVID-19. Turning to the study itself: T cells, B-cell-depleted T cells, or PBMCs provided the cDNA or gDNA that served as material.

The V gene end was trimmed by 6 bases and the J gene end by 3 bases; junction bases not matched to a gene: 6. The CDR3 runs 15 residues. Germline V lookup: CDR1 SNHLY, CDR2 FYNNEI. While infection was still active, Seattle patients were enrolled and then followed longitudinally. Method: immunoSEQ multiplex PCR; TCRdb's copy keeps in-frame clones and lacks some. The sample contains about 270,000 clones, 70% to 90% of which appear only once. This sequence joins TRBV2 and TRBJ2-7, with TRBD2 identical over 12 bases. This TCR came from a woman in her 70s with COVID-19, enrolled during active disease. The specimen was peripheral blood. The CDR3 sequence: CASRAGLAGNYEQYF. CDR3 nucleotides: TGTGCCAGCAGGGCAGGACTAGCGGGGAACTACGAGCAGTACTTC.